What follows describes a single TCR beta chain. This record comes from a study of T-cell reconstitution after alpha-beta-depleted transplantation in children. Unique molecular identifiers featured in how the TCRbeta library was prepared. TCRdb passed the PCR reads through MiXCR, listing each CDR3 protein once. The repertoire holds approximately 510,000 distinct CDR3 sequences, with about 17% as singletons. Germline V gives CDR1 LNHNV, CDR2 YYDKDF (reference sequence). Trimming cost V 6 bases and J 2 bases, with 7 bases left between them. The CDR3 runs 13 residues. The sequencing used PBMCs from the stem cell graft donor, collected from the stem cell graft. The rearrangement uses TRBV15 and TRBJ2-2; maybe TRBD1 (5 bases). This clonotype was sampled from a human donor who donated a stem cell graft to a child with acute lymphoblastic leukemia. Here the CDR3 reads CATRGANTGELFF. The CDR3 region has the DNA TGTGCCACCAGAGGGGCCAACACCGGGGAGCTGTTTTTT.